The 24 T cell receptor beta chains below all came from one sample that was sequenced in a study of sequential checkpoint blockade in melanoma. The treatment: randomized to nivolumab then ipilimumab (arm A) or the reverse (arm B). Profiled with immunoSEQ multiplex PCR; TCRdb holds only in-frame clones, not every one. The table records more than 30,000 clones, 30% to 40% of them present only once. Sequenced material: tumor tissue (inferred from file names), taken from a patient given nivolumab and ipilimumab in sequence. These receptors came from a human donor with melanoma.

The chain recombines TRBV11-3 with TRBJ1-2; perhaps TRBD1 as D (5 bases). Germline V gives CDR1 SGHNT, CDR2 YENEEA. Trimming shortened V by 3 bases and J by 0 bases, and 11 bases separated the two germline ends. CDR3 length equals 15 residues. The CDR3 here is CASSLRQGANYGYTF. The CDR3 coding sequence is TGTGCCAGCAGCTTGAGGCAGGGAGCTAACTATGGCTACACCTTC.

The chain employs TRBV28 and TRBJ1-2, with D uncertain. Germline V lookup: CDR1 MDHEN, CDR2 SYDVKM. The CDR3 is 15 amino acids. V was cut by 3 bases and J by 4 bases, with 15 bases left in between. The CDR3 protein is CASSFGLLLIYGYTF. The CDR3 DNA follows: TGTGCCAGCAGTTTCGGTCTTCTACTCATCTATGGCTACACCTTC.

A few counts support this clone. CDR3 bases: TGTGCCAGCAGTTACTCAACAGGGAATTATGGCTACACCTTC. Its translation: CASSYSTGNYGYTF. This chain links TRBV6-8 with TRBJ1-2, with a possible D match to TRBD1 (6 bases). The CDR3 contains 14 residues. Trimming removed 0 bases at V and 5 bases at J, with 10 bases between. CDR1 is MNHGY and CDR2 is SAAAGT in the germline V gene.

The genes are TRBV11-3 and TRBJ2-3, with TRBD2 matching over 7 bases. V was pared by 4 bases and J by 2 bases, with 6 bases of the junction left unmatched. CDR3 length: 15 amino acids. Germline V gene sequence: CDR1 SGHNT, CDR2 YENEEA. DNA for the CDR3: TGTGCCAGCAGCTCCCCCGGGACTACCACAGATACGCAGTATTTT. Its protein product is CASSSPGTTTDTQYF.

The CDR3 DNA reads TGTGCCAGCAGCTTAGAACCGGGCTTCGAGGGCTACACCTTC. It specifies CASSLEPGFEGYTF. The V call is TRBV11-3, the J call TRBJ1-2; D is uncertain. The V end was cut by 0 bases, the J end by 8 bases, with 13 bases between. This CDR3 is built from 14 residues. Germline loops: CDR1 SGHNT, CDR2 YENEEA.

This clone occurred once. The genes are TRBV29-1 and TRBJ2-7; TRBD2 agrees at 7 bases. The CDR3 runs 12 residues. J lost 4 bases, V lost 4 bases, and 4 bases had no gene match. Germline CDR1 SQVTM, CDR2 ANQGSEA. In DNA, the CDR3 is TGCAGCGTTGTGGCGGGAGCGTACGAGCAGTACTTC. It translates to CSVVAGAYEQYF.

This clone was counted between two and nine times. The V gene is TRBV6-8, the J gene TRBJ1-6; D uncertain. This CDR3 comprises 14 residues. V was cut by 5 bases and J by 7 bases, with 12 bases left in between. The germline CDR1 and CDR2 sequences are MNHGY and SAAAGT. The CDR3 DNA follows: TGTGCCAGCAGTCTGGGGTCACAGAATTCACCCCTCCACTTT. Translation: CASSLGSQNSPLHF.

This clone was seen repeatedly, ten times or more. The chain carries TRBV7-6 and TRBJ2-4; D perhaps matches TRBD1 (6 bases). The CDR3 is made up of 15 amino acids. The germline gives CDR1 SGHVS, CDR2 FNYEAQ. With 3 bases removed from V and 3 bases from J, the gap between germline ends came to 12 bases. In nucleotides, the CDR3 is TGTGCCAGCAGCTTGACAGGCCTTAACAAAAACATTCAGTACTTC. This sequence encodes CASSLTGLNKNIQYF.

This clone was recorded a few times. The chain couples TRBV6-8 to TRBJ2-7; the D gene could be TRBD1 or TRBD2 (6 bases each). The V end lost 2 bases, the J end lost 2 bases, and 16 bases lay between the germline ends. The CDR3 is 16 amino acids. Germline V gives CDR1 MNHGY, CDR2 SAAAGT. The CDR3 region has the DNA TGTGCCAGCAGTTACACAAGCTGGGGGGCTACCTACGAGCAGTACTTC. Translated: CASSYTSWGATYEQYF.

Only a few counts were recorded for this clone. The rearrangement uses TRBV11-3 and TRBJ2-5, with D perhaps matching TRBD2 (6 bases). Germline loops: CDR1 SGHNT, CDR2 YENEEA. This CDR3 is built from 17 residues. The germline V and J ends were trimmed by 0 bases and 4 bases, with 18 bases remaining between them. CDR3 sequence: CASSLDLSAGIRETQYF. The CDR3, as DNA: TGTGCCAGCAGCTTAGATTTGTCAGCGGGCATCAGAGAGACCCAGTACTTC.

The chain employs TRBV14 and TRBJ2-3; TRBD2 matches at 10 bases. The CDR3 extends over 17 amino acids. V gave up 4 bases and J gave up 2 bases; unmatched junction bases: 9. Germline lookup yields CDR1 SGHDN and CDR2 FVKESK. The DNA of the CDR3 is TGTGCCAGCAGCCTCCTACCTAGCGGGAGTACCACAGATACGCAGTATTTT. Translated: CASSLLPSGSTTDTQYF.

This clone was recorded at least ten times. In DNA form, the CDR3 reads TGTGCCAGCAGTATCCAGGGTCCGGGTTTAAAAGCTTTCTTT. Protein: CASSIQGPGLKAFF. This sequence joins TRBV11-3 and TRBJ1-1; D perhaps matches TRBD1 (5 bases). The V gene lost 6 bases and the J gene lost 9 bases, with 20 bases spanning the gap. The CDR3 contains 14 residues. Germline CDR1 SGHNT, CDR2 YENEEA.

The J gene is TRBJ1-4, the V gene TRBV5-1, with D unclear. The CDR3 is made up of 17 amino acids. Germline CDR1 reads SGHRS; CDR2 reads YFSETQ. V was cut by 2 bases and J by 8 bases, with 22 bases left in between. CDR3 nucleotide sequence: TGCGCCAGCAGCTTTCATACACTTAAAAATTCTGACGAAAAACTGTTTTTT. Translating it yields CASSFHTLKNSDEKLFF.

This sequence joins TRBV7-2 and TRBJ1-1; D may be TRBD1 (5 bases). The CDR3 is made up of 13 amino acids. CDR1 and CDR2 from the germline V gene are SGHTA and FQGNSA. V shed 5 bases and J shed 10 bases, with 17 bases lying between them. The CDR3 spells CASSEQGELGAFF. The CDR3 DNA reads as TGTGCCAGCAGCGAGCAGGGAGAACTGGGAGCTTTCTTT.

This CDR3 reads CASSSYRETIHSGANVLTF. CDR3 coding DNA: TGCGCCAGCAGCTCTTACAGGGAGACCATCCATTCTGGGGCCAACGTCCTGACTTTC. This chain links TRBV5-1 with TRBJ2-6; D perhaps matches TRBD1 (6 bases). Germline CDR1 SGHRS, CDR2 YFSETQ. With 3 bases removed from V and 1 base from J, the gap between germline ends came to 20 bases. The length of the CDR3 is 19 residues.

The chain combines TRBV19 with TRBJ2-1; TRBD1 agrees at 9 bases. Germline trimming cut 7 bases from V and 4 bases from J; bases unmatched to any gene: 11. The germline gives CDR1 LNHDA, CDR2 SQIVND (reference sequence). This CDR3 is built from 16 residues. CDR3 residues: CASNSPGDRAYNEQFF. DNA of the CDR3: TGTGCCAGTAACTCCCCCGGGGACAGGGCTTACAATGAGCAGTTCTTC.

Sample share makes this clone medium-sized. J is TRBJ1-1 and V is TRBV11-3, with TRBD1 as a possible D gene (5 bases). This CDR3 comprises 15 residues. Per the germline V gene, CDR1 is SGHNT and CDR2 is YENEEA. The V and J ends lost 4 bases and 1 base respectively, with 13 bases between them. CDR3 sequence reads: CASSSDSDANTEAFF. Here the CDR3 DNA reads TGTGCCAGCAGCTCTGACAGTGACGCGAACACTGAAGCTTTCTTT.

This chain joins TRBV11-3 and TRBJ2-7; unclear D gene. The CDR3 runs to 16 residues. V was cut by 5 bases and J by 0 bases, with 17 bases left in between. Germline CDR1 and CDR2: SGHNT and YENEEA. The CDR3 sequence: CASSRSVYRDSYEQYF. The CDR3 nucleotides read TGTGCCAGCAGCCGATCGGTATATCGTGACTCCTACGAGCAGTACTTC.

The V and J genes are TRBV4-1 and TRBJ1-5; a possible D gene is TRBD1 (6 bases). The CDR3 sequence is 15 residues long. Per the germline V gene, CDR1 is MGHRA and CDR2 is YSYEKL. V was cut by 2 bases and J by 3 bases, with 11 bases left in between. The CDR3 sequence: CASSQQDSVNQPQHF. CDR3 nucleotides: TGCGCCAGCAGCCAACAGGACAGTGTCAATCAGCCCCAGCATTTT.

This clone was detected only a few times. The chain couples TRBV30 to TRBJ2-3; 7 positions agree with TRBD2. From germline, CDR1 is GTSNPN and CDR2 SVGIG (reference sequence). CDR3 length: 15 residues. With 5 bases clipped from V and 2 bases from J, the junction kept 10 bases outside the gene matches. The CDR3 loop is CAWLDWGGITDTQYF. CDR3 DNA sequence: TGTGCCTGGCTGGACTGGGGGGGAATCACAGATACGCAGTATTTT.

V is TRBV19 and J is TRBJ2-7; TRBD2 aligns across 10 bases. The V gene's germline CDR1 is LNHDA and CDR2 SQIVND (reference sequence). V shed 4 bases, J shed 2 bases, and the junction held 5 bases outside the gene matches. CDR3 size: 15 residues. The CDR3 is CASSTRAGGAYEQYF. The CDR3 DNA reads TGTGCCAGTAGTACGAGAGCGGGGGGGGCCTACGAGCAGTACTTC.

This clone was observed once. V usage is TRBV19 and J usage is TRBJ2-1; the D is unclear. From germline, CDR1 is LNHDA and CDR2 SQIVND (reference sequence). Trimming took off 4 bases at V and 8 bases at J, with 9 bases between the two ends. The CDR3 sequence is 12 residues long. CDR3 bases: TGTGCCAGTAGTAGTCTTTCAGATGAGCAGTTCTTC. It yields the protein CASSSLSDEQFF.

This clone was seen only a few times. The rearrangement uses TRBV11-3 and TRBJ2-7; 14 bases agree with TRBD2. The CDR3 consists of 15 residues. In germline, CDR1 is SGHNT, CDR2 YENEEA. With V trimmed by 5 bases and J by 6 bases, 6 bases remained unmatched. CDR3 sequence (DNA): TGTGCCAGCAGCCCTCCGGGACTAGCGGGAGTCGAGCAGTACTTC. Translation gives CASSPPGLAGVEQYF.

The table lists this clone with a few counts. The chain couples TRBV2 to TRBJ1-5; D remains ambiguous. CDR1 is SNHLY and CDR2 is FYNNEI in the germline V gene. V shed 4 bases and J shed 0 bases, with 13 bases lying between them. This CDR3 region has 16 residues. The DNA of the CDR3 is TGTGCCAGCAGTGCGGGAATAAACGATAGCAATCAGCCCCAGCATTTT. It translates to CASSAGINDSNQPQHF.